This T cell receptor (beta chain) was sequenced during a study of regulatory T cells in long-lasting Graves disease (TCRdb year 2021). Regarding the complete study: Patients with newly diagnosed Graves' disease had been on antithyroid drugs for under 3 months. The study was conducted in China and was registered as a clinical trial. This study used TCR sequencing and RNA sequencing of peripheral blood to compare persistent Graves' disease patients against newly diagnosed Graves' disease patients. A total of roughly 35 samples underwent TCR sequencing: about 13 from persistent and some 20 from newly diagnosed Graves' disease patients.

A word on this clonotype: Its antigen is not yet known. The input lacks base qualities; no much larger clone sits a single base away.

The meaning of the sample's time point label: newly diagnosed GD, antithyroid drugs for less than 3 months. For both TCR sequencing and RNA sequencing, RNA was extracted from PBMCs in TRIzol. The diagnosis of Graves' disease followed American Thyroid Association guidelines. Recruitment of patients was carried out at an endocrinology department in Xi'an, China. From each patient, approximately 10 milliliters of peripheral blood was collected into an EDTA anticoagulant tube. Ficoll Paque Plus density gradient separation was used to isolate PBMCs, and no further T cell sorting was performed. RNA quality was checked with an Agilent 2100 Bioanalyzer and agarose gel, and concentration with a NanoDrop 2000. Library preparation was by multiplex PCR. This sample was sequenced with an Illumina HiSeq 4000. To build TCR beta libraries, CDR3 regions were amplified by Arm-PCR using iRepertoire HTBI primers. PCR products were gel purified before sequencing. The authors' pipeline ran thus. A total of roughly 67 TRBV and some 15 TRBJ segments were identified across samples and were used for gene usage analysis of CDR3 amino acid clonotypes. COPE and FqMerger were used to merge filtered high-quality paired reads into contigs. BLAST was used to align contigs to IMGT TRBV, TRBD and TRBJ reference genes, with CDR3 defined following IMGT. Any clonotype with a frequency above 0.1% was classified as a highly expanded clone. Repertoire diversity was measured by Shannon entropy, and V-J evenness by the Gini coefficient. A clonotype found in more than one individual was treated as public. TCRdb reran the public reads through fastp at Q25 and MiXCR, keeping productive beta chains. Identical CDR3 proteins give one entry, which carries the most common genes and DNA. The V and J calls here are based on TCRdb, not the publication. The table for this sample lists around 360,000 distinct CDR3 sequences; 15% to 20% of them were counted only once. The ten largest clones represent around 20% of the sample.

The research as a whole found: The study examined only peripheral blood because the primary lesion, thyroid tissue, could not be accessed. Compared with newly diagnosed patients, patients with persistent Graves' disease had lower TCR Shannon entropy and fewer highly expanded clones, which suggests clonal expansion. More public clonotypes were shared among persistent patients (under 3,000) than among newly diagnosed patients (roughly 1,000). The authors acknowledged the small sample size as a limitation that may reduce accuracy. Only the TCR beta chain was sequenced and analyzed.

The same data also went into a second study, on T cells in Graves' hyperthyroidism and ophthalmopathy. Taken from the second paper: Stable Graves' hyperthyroidism was defined as the absence of progression to ophthalmopathy over 18 months of follow-up. Hyperthyroidism patients were newly diagnosed, had a disease duration of under 2 months, and were aged 18 to 65 years. Exclusion was applied to patients with uncontrolled infections, other autoimmune diseases, pregnancy or lactation. Diagnoses were established on the basis of clinical symptoms, serum thyroxine and TRAb, thyroid ultrasound, and orbital computed tomography. The TCR CDR3 was subjected to a first round of RT-PCR using the HTBI primer set and the Qiagen OneStep RT-PCR kit. Most expanded thyroid clonotypes (frequency above 0.001) were also detected in blood, suggesting blood repertoires may reflect thyroid immune responses. Ophthalmopathy was separated from stable hyperthyroidism by a 13 V-J signature model, with about 88% sensitivity and approximately 81% specificity obtained in cross-validation and 80%/75% obtained in testing. In validation, the model predicted progression to ophthalmopathy with approximately 69% sensitivity and about 72% specificity, a median of about six months before onset. A discovery cohort of about a hundred patients, 43 with Graves' ophthalmopathy and 55 to 65 with stable Graves' hyperthyroidism, was used to find distinguishing TCR V-J signatures. An independent validation cohort of fewer than 20 hyperthyroidism patients and approximately 16 patients who later progressed to ophthalmopathy tested prospective prediction of ophthalmopathy. For training and testing, the roughly 93 patients in the discovery cohort were randomly divided in a 7:3 ratio. In addition, the study compared T-cell repertoires in thyroid tissue and in blood from roughly 6 Graves' hyperthyroidism patients. Once sampling was done, hyperthyroidism patients were given methimazole at a starting dose of 30 mg daily, whereas ophthalmopathy patients were given high-dose intravenous methylprednisolone. Libraries were constructed in a second round of multiplex PCR, after which size selection and purification were carried out. Paired-end sequencing of the libraries was performed with 100 bp reads on an Illumina HiSeq2000. Raw data were processed with SOAPnuke, discarding reads with adapters, uncalled bases, mean Phred below 15, or no exact constant-primer or identifier match. High-quality paired reads were merged with COPE v1.2.5, and unique nucleotide sequences were defined as clonotypes. Clonotypes were aligned to IMGT TRBV, TRBD and TRBJ reference segments using MiTCR v1.1. The analysis was restricted to V-J combinations with a frequency above 0.0001, which together covered roughly 99% of the repertoires. The TCS score was defined as the ratio of F50 (clonal expansion) to E x V (chaos), calculated using BLOSUM62-based TCRdist between CDR3 peptides within each V-J. Welch's t-statistics and random forest reduced roughly 530 V-J features to around 14, which were used in a naive Bayes classifier (R e1071). Sample size was not statistically predetermined, and blinding of investigators to group allocation was not performed. According to the paper, TCR Vbeta CDR3 sequencing was carried out on about 140 peripheral blood samples, which came from 40 to 45 ophthalmopathy, about 75 hyperthyroidism and around 17 progressor patients.

The sequencing here drew on peripheral blood mononuclear cells (PBMCs), taken at new diagnosis, from a patient treated with antithyroid drugs. The receptor was isolated from a woman between 18 and 29 years old with Graves disease. Donor details come from another sample of the same person, matched by shared clones.

In nucleotides, the sequence is TGTGCCAGTAGTACGGACGGATCCAATCAGCCCCAGCATTTT. Its protein product is CASSTDGSNQPQHF. This chain joins TRBV19 to TRBJ1-5; the D gene cannot be named for sure. From a lookup of the germline V gene (reference sequence), CDR1 and CDR2 are LNHDA and SQIVND. Spanning cysteine to phenylalanine, the CDR3 consists of 14 amino acids. Here the CDR3 DNA is all that survives: 42 bases in frame from base 1. V drops 4 bases and J drops 3 bases, leaving 10 bases in between. The CDR3, completed at both ends by the reference TRBV19 and TRBJ1-5 genes, gives the full variable domain DGGITQSPKYLFRKEGQNVTLSCEQNLNHDAMYWYRQDPGQGLRLIYYSQIVNDFQKGDIAEGYSVSREKKESFPLTVTSAQKNPTAFYLCASSTDGSNQPQHFGDGTRLSIL.